This note documents a single TCR beta chain sequence. Its antigen remains unidentified. No much larger clone exists at a distance of one base, and base qualities are not known. The CDR3 regions of human TCRbeta chains were subjected to immunosequencing. Under the source paper's analysis protocol: TCRs in the repertoires were compared against a reference library of SARS-CoV-2-specific TCRs that had been generated with the MIRA antigen-specificity platform. Breadth was defined as the fraction of unique TCRs that were SARS-CoV-2-associated, and depth was defined as the fraction of total T cells that were SARS-CoV-2-associated. Using the MIRA data, every spike-specific TCR was mapped to the spike region that the TCR reacted to and assigned to either a CD4 or a CD8 class. Log10-transformed breadth and depth values were compared by one-way ANOVA with Sidak's multiple comparisons tests. The table was pulled from immuneACCESS by TCRdb, which kept in-frame rearrangements only. Such tables lose some clones; where checked, under half of the loss comes from unresolved V genes, and the rest has no known cause. The D gene and trimming were derived from the DNA, and the V and J assignments and clone size from that table. Recorded for this sample are some 98,000 clones; over 75% of them occurred a single time. The ten largest clones take up less than 15% of the sample.

Ends trimmed: V by 0 bases, J by 3 bases; bases unmatched to a gene: 10. The CDR3 runs 19 residues from the cysteine to the phenylalanine. Only the CDR3 region is kept as DNA, spanning 57 bases read in frame from base 1. The source of the sample is a study of T cell responses to AZD1222 COVID-19 vaccine (dated by TCRdb to the early 2020s). Some background on the complete study: Because spike-specific TCR depth and breadth did not differ between the two schedules, AZD1222 recipients who got a second dose at roughly 4 weeks were pooled with those who got a second dose at roughly 12 weeks. A total of approximately 240 trial participants underwent TCR sequencing, of whom more than 200 had received two doses of AZD1222 and about 26 had received two doses of the MenACWY control vaccine. Trial participants were enrolled by age into 18-55, 56-69 and 70-plus year subgroups, with approximately 160, 26 and 62 TCR-sequenced participants respectively. Beyond this particular receptor, the publication reports: In the small 56-69-year group, the increase in depth fell short of significance, most likely because of low power. Conclusions about previously exposed vaccinees are limited, since just six or seven AZD1222 recipients were seropositive for SARS-CoV-2 at baseline. Epitopes outside the regions mutated in the B.1.351 and B.1.1.7 variants were reportedly recognized by nearly half of the unique spike-specific TCRs. Because no day 14 peak-response samples were available, repertoires were characterized only after the peak T cell response. Vaccine-associated CD4 TCRs spanned the whole spike protein, with dominant responses in regions 160-218 and 743-854. After two AZD1222 doses, both the breadth and the depth of spike-specific TCRs were significantly higher than at day 0 and than in MenACWY recipients. Most participants were white British and females outnumbered males, and the authors suggested that clonal diversity may have been underestimated.

The sample's time point label, in plain terms: baseline before first vaccination. Vaccinee samples were obtained from the UK trials COV001 and COV002, which included a single-blind randomized controlled phase 2/3 trial of AZD1222 (ChAdOx1 nCoV-19) in healthy adults. Trial participant PBMC samples were collected at day 0 and day 28 after the second dose for TCRbeta chain sequencing. Sequencing used peripheral blood, obtained on day 0 of AZD1222 vaccination. This chain is built from TRBV23-1 and TRBJ2-4; TRBD2 agrees with 11 junctional bases. TRBV23-1 is assigned to the ORF class and has an uncertain function. The sequence came from an adult in good health. For the CDR3, the sequence is CASSQSGSGGAAIKNIQYF. The bases are TGCGCCAGCAGTCAATCGGGTAGCGGGGGGGCCGCAATCAAAAACATTCAGTACTTC.